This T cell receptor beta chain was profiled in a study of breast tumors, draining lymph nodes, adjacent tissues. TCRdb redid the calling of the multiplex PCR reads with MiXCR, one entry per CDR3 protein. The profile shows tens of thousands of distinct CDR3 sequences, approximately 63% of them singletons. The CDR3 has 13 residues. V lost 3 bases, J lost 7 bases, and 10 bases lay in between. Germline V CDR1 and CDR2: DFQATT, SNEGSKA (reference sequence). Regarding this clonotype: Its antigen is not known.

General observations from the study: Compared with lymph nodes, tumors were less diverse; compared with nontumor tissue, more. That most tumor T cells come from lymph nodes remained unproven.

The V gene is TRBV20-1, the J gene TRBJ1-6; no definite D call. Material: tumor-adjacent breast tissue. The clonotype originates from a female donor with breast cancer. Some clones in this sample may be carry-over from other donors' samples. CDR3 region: CSARDLLNSPLHF. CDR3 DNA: TGCAGTGCTAGGGACCTTCTAAATTCACCCCTCCACTTT.